The 30 T cell receptor beta chains reported below all come from one sample, sequenced in a study of T cell responses to AZD1222 COVID-19 vaccine (dated by TCRdb to the early 2020s). This sample's time point label indicates: baseline before first vaccination. The library was generated by the immunoSEQ multiplex PCR assay. The table was pulled from immuneACCESS by TCRdb, which kept in-frame rearrangements only. Such tables lose some clones; where checked, under half of the loss comes from unresolved V genes, and the rest has no known cause. This sample gives 180,000 or so clones in total; 94% of them show up just once. The ten largest clones capture 0.6% to 0.7% of the sample. The sequencing used peripheral blood, collected on day 0 of AZD1222 vaccination. These receptors all stem from an adult in good health.

The V gene is TRBV6-5, the J gene TRBJ1-4, with D hard to call. V was trimmed by 0 bases and J by 2 bases, leaving 10 bases between them. The CDR3 covers 16 residues. Looked up from germline, CDR1 is MNHEY and CDR2 is SVGAGI. The CDR3 sequence is CASSYSGTATNEKLFF. In DNA, the CDR3 is TGTGCCAGCAGTTACTCCGGTACAGCCACTAATGAAAAACTGTTTTTT.

The rearrangement uses TRBV9 and TRBJ1-1; no definite D call. Trimming cost V 3 bases and J 2 bases, with 5 bases left between them. Germline V gene data show CDR1 as SGDLS and CDR2 as YYNGEE. CDR3 length: 12 amino acids. CDR3 in DNA: TGTGCCAGCAGCGCAATTAACACTGAAGCTTTCTTT. It is translated as CASSAINTEAFF.

The J gene is TRBJ2-7, the V gene TRBV19, with 7 bases lining up with TRBD2. Unmatched junction bases numbered 6, after V lost 7 bases and J lost 0 bases. Germline CDR1 LNHDA, CDR2 SQIVND (reference sequence). The CDR3 extends over 14 amino acids. Written as DNA, the CDR3 is TGTGCCAGTACCGTAGCGGGCGGCTCCTACGAGCAGTACTTC. Residues: CASTVAGGSYEQYF.

This clone was seen only once. The J gene is TRBJ1-1, the V gene TRBV7-3; D is unresolved. This CDR3 has 13 residues. CDR1 is SGHTA, CDR2 FQGTGA, per germline. The V end lost 4 bases, the J end lost 5 bases, and 11 bases lay between the germline ends. For the CDR3, the DNA is TGTGCCAGCAGCTCCTATTCATGGACTGAAGCTTTCTTT. Translation: CASSSYSWTEAFF. Full variable domain (outside the CDR3, taken from reference TRBV7-3 and TRBJ1-1): GAGVSQTPSNKVTEKGKYVELRCDPISGHTALYWYRQSLGQGPEFLIYFQGTGAADDSGLPNDRFFAVRPEGSVSTLKIQRTERGDSAVYLCASSSYSWTEAFFGQGTRLTVV.

This rearrangement joins TRBV27 to TRBJ1-6; D is perhaps TRBD1 (6 bases). CDR3 length equals 12 residues. V was cut by 6 bases and J by 10 bases, with 10 bases left in between. CDR1 and CDR2 from the germline V gene are MNHEY and SMNVEV (reference sequence). The CDR3: CASRQGGSPLHF. CDR3 sequence (DNA): TGTGCCAGCAGACAGGGAGGGTCACCCCTCCACTTT.

V and J are TRBV7-6 and TRBJ1-2; D uncertain. The CDR3 is 15 residues long. Germline-derived CDR1 and CDR2 are SGHVS and FNYEAQ. Trimming took off 5 bases at V and 0 bases at J, with 13 bases between the two ends. This CDR3 reads CASSLRGGSNYGYTF. The CDR3 DNA sequence: TGTGCCAGCAGCCTTAGAGGCGGTTCTAACTATGGCTACACCTTC.

The chain couples TRBV6-5 to TRBJ1-1, with D tentatively TRBD1 (5 bases). The CDR3 consists of 14 residues. V lost 8 bases to trimming and J lost 2 bases, with 15 bases between them. Germline V lookup: CDR1 MNHEY, CDR2 SVGAGI. The CDR3 nucleotides read TGTGCCAGCCCCGGACAAATCATAAACACTGAAGCTTTCTTT. Translation: CASPGQIINTEAFF.

This chain links TRBV6-5 with TRBJ2-3; 10 nucleotides match TRBD2. The V gene end was trimmed by 5 bases and the J gene end by 4 bases; junction bases not matched to a gene: 3. The CDR3 contains 14 residues. Germline CDR1 MNHEY, CDR2 SVGAGI. CDR3 bases: TGTGCCAGCAGTACCGGACTAGCGGCAGATACGCAGTATTTT. Translated: CASSTGLAADTQYF.

This chain links TRBV11-2 with TRBJ1-6; D is uncertain. Looked up from germline, CDR1 is SGHAT and CDR2 is FQNNGV. The germline V and J ends were trimmed by 8 bases and 10 bases, with 15 bases remaining between them. There are 13 residues in the CDR3. The CDR3 region is CASRPSVRSPLHF. The CDR3 region has the DNA TGTGCCAGCCGGCCTAGTGTACGGTCACCCCTCCACTTT.

The chain recombines TRBV4-1 with TRBJ2-7; the D call may be TRBD1 or TRBD2 (5 bases each). In germline, CDR1 is MGHRA, CDR2 YSYEKL. The CDR3 is made up of 16 amino acids. Trimming removed 0 bases at V and 2 bases at J, with 14 bases between. CDR3 region: CASSQDMPRGTYEQYF. Written as DNA, the CDR3 is TGCGCCAGCAGCCAAGATATGCCTCGGGGCACCTACGAGCAGTACTTC.

This clone appeared a single time. The chain couples TRBV19 to TRBJ2-1, with no clear D. The CDR3 runs 11 residues. Trimming left V 5 bases short and J 9 bases short, with 8 bases between. The germline V gene has CDR1 LNHDA and CDR2 SQIVND (reference sequence). The CDR3 region has the DNA TGTGCCAGTAGTTTAGCAAGTGAGCAGTTCTTC. Amino acid sequence: CASSLASEQFF.

The chain uses TRBV10-3 and TRBJ1-5; D is ambiguous. The CDR3 totals 14 residues. The V and J ends lost 2 bases and 3 bases respectively, with 8 bases between them. The germline gives CDR1 ENHRY, CDR2 SYGVKD. The CDR3 loop reads CAISEQAPNQPQHF. The CDR3 DNA follows: TGTGCCATCAGTGAGCAGGCCCCCAATCAGCCCCAGCATTTT.

The sample holds a few counts of this clone. This chain joins TRBV2 and TRBJ1-4, with D possibly being TRBD1 (6 bases). This CDR3 comprises 10 residues. Germline V gene lookup returns CDR1 SNHLY and CDR2 FYNNEI. With 6 bases removed from V and 13 bases from J, the gap between germline ends came to 9 bases. In DNA form, the CDR3 reads TGTGCCAGCAGCCGGACAGCACTGTTTTTT. Residues: CASSRTALFF.

This chain uses TRBV5-4 with TRBJ1-1; tentative D call: TRBD1 (6 bases). Trimming left V 4 bases short and J 1 base short, with 14 bases between. Germline CDR1 SGHNT, CDR2 YYREEE (reference sequence). The CDR3 extends over 15 amino acids. In DNA form, the CDR3 reads TGTGCCAGCAGCCCAGTGGGACAAACGAACACTGAAGCTTTCTTT. This sequence encodes CASSPVGQTNTEAFF. Together with reference TRBV5-4 and TRBJ1-1, the CDR3 gives the full variable domain: ETGVTQSPTHLIKTRGQQVTLRCSSQSGHNTVSWYQQALGQGPQFIFQYYREEENGRGNFPPRFSGLQFPNYSSELNVNALELDDSALYLCASSPVGQTNTEAFFGQGTRLTVV.

This sequence joins TRBV19 and TRBJ2-3; D perhaps matches TRBD2 (7 bases). V lost 7 bases and J 0 bases, leaving 17 bases between the germline ends. Germline V gene lookup returns CDR1 LNHDA and CDR2 SQIVND (reference sequence). This CDR3 contains 16 residues. The CDR3 DNA reads as TGTGCCAGTAAACTTTACGGGGGGCTGAGCACAGATACGCAGTATTTT. This gives the protein CASKLYGGLSTDTQYF.

This chain uses TRBV3-1 (or the pseudogene TRBV3-2) with TRBJ2-1; 10 bases match TRBD2. The CDR3 spans 14 residues. Per germline, CDR1 LGHDT and CDR2 YNNKEL (reference sequence). V shed 8 bases and J 6 bases; nucleotides not matched to a gene: 7. CDR3 DNA: TGTGCCAGCGGAAGGACTAGCGGAATCAATGAGCAGTTCTTC. Its protein is CASGRTSGINEQFF.

The V gene is TRBV7-3, the J gene TRBJ1-2; no clear D. The CDR3 totals 11 residues. The V and J ends lost 4 bases and 7 bases respectively, with 7 bases between them. Germline lookup yields CDR1 SGHTA and CDR2 FQGTGA. The CDR3 nucleotides are TGTGCCAGCAGCTCCGGTATTGGCTACACCTTC. Translated, it gives CASSSGIGYTF.

The rearrangement joins TRBV28 to TRBJ1-2; D remains ambiguous. The CDR3 sequence is 14 residues long. Between the trimmed V and J ends, which lost 3 bases and 4 bases, there was a span of 12 bases. Germline V gene lookup returns CDR1 MDHEN and CDR2 SYDVKM. CDR3 region: CASSFLDTSYGYTF. The CDR3 bases are TGTGCCAGCAGTTTTCTTGACACTTCCTATGGCTACACCTTC.

The chain has TRBV15 and TRBJ2-1; 7 bases line up with TRBD1. CDR3 length equals 15 residues. Germline CDR1 LNHNV, CDR2 YYDKDF (reference sequence). Losses at the gene ends were 3 bases for V and 2 bases for J; bases not matched to a gene: 4. DNA of the CDR3: TGTGCCACCAGCAGTAACAGGGGAACCTACAATGAGCAGTTCTTC. Translated: CATSSNRGTYNEQFF.

The chain couples TRBV6-1 to TRBJ2-5; D remains ambiguous. CDR1 MNHNS and CDR2 SASEGT come from the germline V gene. Trimming took off 2 bases at V and 4 bases at J, with 5 bases between the two ends. CDR3 length: 12 residues. CDR3 residues: CASSEIRETQYF. The CDR3 DNA is TGTGCCAGCAGTGAAATTCGAGAGACCCAGTACTTC.

This chain joins TRBV27 and TRBJ1-2; a weak D match, TRBD1 (5 bases). Per germline, CDR1 MNHEY and CDR2 SMNVEV (reference sequence). The length of the CDR3 is 15 residues. The ends were cut back, 4 bases at V and 2 bases at J, with 14 bases in the middle. Here the CDR3 DNA reads TGTGCCAGCAGTTGGGGGACGGAGGGGAACTATGGCTACACCTTC. Protein: CASSWGTEGNYGYTF.

The chain combines TRBV2 with TRBJ1-5, with a tentative D call TRBD1 (6 bases). CDR3 length equals 11 residues. The germline CDR1 and CDR2 sequences are SNHLY and FYNNEI. V was shortened by 7 bases and J by 10 bases, with 11 bases between the two germline ends. CDR3 loop: CASNGGGPQHF. As DNA, the CDR3 is TGTGCCAGCAACGGGGGGGGCCCCCAGCATTTT.

This clone was detected once. The chain links TRBV19 to TRBJ2-1, with TRBD1 identical over 8 bases. The V gene end was trimmed by 2 bases and the J gene end by 8 bases; junction bases not matched to a gene: 11. CDR1 is LNHDA and CDR2 is SQIVND in the germline V gene (reference sequence). CDR3 length: 16 amino acids. CDR3 protein: CASSIIRTGPWDEQFF. The CDR3 DNA is TGTGCCAGTAGTATAATTAGGACAGGGCCGTGGGATGAGCAGTTCTTC. The whole variable domain, remainder taken from reference TRBV19 and TRBJ2-1, is DGGITQSPKYLFRKEGQNVTLSCEQNLNHDAMYWYRQDPGQGLRLIYYSQIVNDFQKGDIAEGYSVSREKKESFPLTVTSAQKNPTAFYLCASSIIRTGPWDEQFFGPGTRLTVL.

The V gene is TRBV11-1, the J gene TRBJ2-7; 9 nucleotides match TRBD2. J lost 2 bases, V lost 3 bases, and 5 bases had no gene match. The CDR3 is 15 amino acids. CDR1 is SGHAT, CDR2 FQDESV, per germline (reference sequence). The CDR3 is CASSFRPSGTYEQYF. The CDR3 DNA reads as TGTGCCAGCAGCTTCAGGCCTAGCGGGACCTACGAGCAGTACTTC.

J is TRBJ2-1 and V is TRBV2, with TRBD2 identical over 13 bases. Germline CDR1 reads SNHLY; CDR2 reads FYNNEI. CDR3 length: 14 residues. V gave up 6 bases and J gave up 8 bases; unmatched junction bases: 4. Written as DNA, the CDR3 is TGTGCCAGCAGCAGGACTAGCGGGAGCGATGAGCAGTTCTTC. Protein product: CASSRTSGSDEQFF.

V gene TRBV5-1 combines with J gene TRBJ1-1; D is perhaps TRBD1 (5 bases). V shed 3 bases and J shed 1 base, with 10 bases lying between them. In germline, CDR1 is SGHRS, CDR2 YFSETQ. The CDR3 loop spans 14 amino acids. The CDR3 nucleotides read TGCGCCAGCAGCTACGGGACGGCGAACACTGAAGCTTTCTTT. This codes for CASSYGTANTEAFF. Together with reference TRBV5-1 and TRBJ1-1, the CDR3 gives the full variable domain: KAGVTQTPRYLIKTRGQQVTLSCSPISGHRSVSWYQQTPGQGLQFLFEYFSETQRNKGNFPGRFSGRQFSNSRSEMNVSTLELGDSALYLCASSYGTANTEAFFGQGTRLTVV.

The chain employs TRBV12-2 and TRBJ2-2; the D segment call TRBD2 is taken from the table without a DNA check. TRBV12-2 counts as a pseudogene. This CDR3 region has 22 residues. CDR3 residues: CASRLDVGVGLAGLANTGELFF. Here the CDR3 DNA reads TGTGCAAGTCGCTTAGACGTTGGGGTGGGACTAGCGGGCCTCGCGAACACCGGGGAGCTGTTTTTT.

This chain connects TRBV2 to TRBJ1-2, with 7 bases identical to TRBD1. The V and J ends lost 3 bases and 7 bases, in that order; junction bases with no gene match: 8. The CDR3 runs 14 residues. Germline CDR1 and CDR2: SNHLY and FYNNEI. The CDR3 protein is CASSERQGRSGYTF. The CDR3 bases are TGTGCCAGCAGTGAGAGACAGGGAAGGAGTGGCTACACCTTC.

V usage is TRBV4-1 and J usage is TRBJ1-2, with a possible D match to TRBD1 (5 bases). V gave up 1 base and J gave up 4 bases, with 13 bases separating them. CDR3 length: 15 amino acids. Germline V gene lookup returns CDR1 MGHRA and CDR2 YSYEKL. This CDR3 is CASSQVSGSVYGYTF. The CDR3, as DNA: TGCGCCAGCAGCCAAGTTTCAGGGTCTGTCTATGGCTACACCTTC.

The V and J genes are TRBV29-1 and TRBJ1-1, with D perhaps TRBD1 (5 bases). V was shortened by 6 bases and J by 5 bases, with 19 bases between the two germline ends. The germline V gene has CDR1 SQVTM and CDR2 ANQGSEA. This CDR3 region has 14 residues. The CDR3 bases are TGCAGCGTCATCGGGGGATCGCGAGGAACTGAAGCTTTCTTT. Its protein product is CSVIGGSRGTEAFF.